Presented here are 21 T cell receptor beta chains from one specimen sequenced in a study of Tregs in tolerant kidney transplant recipients. The assay was immunoSEQ multiplex PCR, and TCRdb's table has in-frame clones only and misses some. The sample consists of 65,000 to 85,000 clones, over 75% of them appearing once. Recipients received nonmyeloablative bone marrow transplants from related graft donors, with transient mixed chimerism. The sample in question was CD4+ T cells from blood (PBMCs), obtained 24 months after the transplant. These receptors all come from a human patient who received a combined kidney and bone marrow transplant. Some T cells may have originated in the graft donor.

V is TRBV4-1 and J is TRBJ2-5, with 8 bases matching TRBD1. Per germline, CDR1 MGHRA and CDR2 YSYEKL. This CDR3 comprises 16 residues. V gave up 1 base and J gave up 7 bases; unmatched junction bases: 11. The CDR3 region is CASSQVGQGPTRTQYF. The CDR3 DNA follows: TGCGCCAGCAGCCAAGTCGGACAGGGACCGACCAGGACCCAGTACTTC.

This clone appeared a single time. This chain uses TRBV21-1 with TRBJ2-7; the tabulated D call, TRBD1, remains unverified against the DNA. TRBV21-1 is tagged as a pseudogene. This CDR3 spans 14 amino acids. In DNA form, the CDR3 reads TGTGCCAGCACCCCCCGGCAGGGGTCCTACGAGCAGTACTTC. Its translation: CASTPRQGSYEQYF.

The V and J genes are TRBV30 and TRBJ2-7; perhaps TRBD1 as D (5 bases). The ends were cut back, 5 bases at V and 2 bases at J, with 7 bases in the middle. This CDR3 is built from 11 residues. CDR1 and CDR2 from the germline V gene are GTSNPN and SVGIG (reference sequence). CDR3 nucleotides: TGTGCCTGGCAGGACACCTACGAGCAGTACTTC. Its protein product is CAWQDTYEQYF.

The chain couples TRBV7-2 to TRBJ2-5; tentative D call: TRBD2 (5 bases). V lost 5 bases to trimming and J lost 5 bases, with 9 bases between them. The CDR3 has 12 residues. CDR1 is SGHTA and CDR2 is FQGNSA in the germline V gene. The CDR3 nucleotides are TGTGCCAGCAGCCAGCGGTGGGAGACCCAGTACTTC. It encodes CASSQRWETQYF.

This sequence joins TRBV7-2 and TRBJ2-7; TRBD1 matches at 8 bases. V shed 2 bases, J shed 4 bases, and the junction held 10 bases outside the gene matches. This CDR3 region has 16 residues. Germline CDR1 is SGHTA and CDR2 is FQGNSA. CDR3 protein: CASSLFRQGAGYEQYF. CDR3 sequence (DNA): TGTGCCAGCAGCTTATTTCGTCAGGGGGCGGGATACGAGCAGTACTTC.

The V gene is TRBV2, the J gene TRBJ2-7; 8 nucleotides match TRBD1. Germline V CDR1 and CDR2: SNHLY, FYNNEI. CDR3 length: 15 amino acids. Germline trimming cut 7 bases from V and 1 base from J; bases unmatched to any gene: 9. The chain's CDR3 is CASNLGQVGSYEQYF. The CDR3 DNA reads TGTGCCAGCAACCTGGGACAGGTAGGGTCCTACGAGCAGTACTTC. The full variable domain, with the rest looked up from reference TRBV2 and TRBJ2-7, is EPEVTQTPSHQVTQMGQEVILRCVPISNHLYFYWYRQILGQKVEFLVSFYNNEISEKSEIFDDQFSVERPDGSNFTLKIRSTKLEDSAMYFCASNLGQVGSYEQYFGPGTRLTVT.

On this clone: An end of the junction does not agree with germline; a read error may underlie this. Other nucleotide sequences from this sample produce the same CDR3. V gene TRBV18 combines with J gene TRBJ1-2; D gene uncertain. The CDR3 is made up of 12 amino acids. Per the germline V gene, CDR1 is KGHSH and CDR2 is LQKENI. The CDR3 here is CASSESYYGYTF. The CDR3 coding sequence is TGTGCCAGCTCAGAGAGTTACTATGGCTACACCTTT.

The chain joins TRBV27 to TRBJ2-7; 8 bases match TRBD1. Germline CDR1 reads MNHEY; CDR2 reads SMNVEV (reference sequence). The CDR3 loop spans 14 amino acids. Trimming cost V 5 bases and J 4 bases; bases outside gene matches: 7. CDR3 residues: CASSPGGVFYEQYF. In nucleotides, the CDR3 is TGTGCCAGCAGTCCAGGGGGCGTATTTTACGAGCAGTACTTC.

CDR3 protein: CASSGLAGGTQYF. CDR3 nucleotide sequence: TGTGCCAGCAGCGGGCTAGCGGGGGGTACGCAGTATTTT. V is TRBV7-3 and J is TRBJ2-3, with TRBD2 matching over 11 bases. With V trimmed by 5 bases and J by 8 bases, 3 bases remained unmatched. The germline V gene has CDR1 SGHTA and CDR2 FQGTGA. This CDR3 has 13 amino acids.

The chain links TRBV14 to TRBJ2-5, with 8 bases lining up with TRBD1. V lost 3 bases, J lost 5 bases, and 5 bases stayed unmatched. Germline CDR1 SGHDN, CDR2 FVKESK. The CDR3 covers 14 residues. The CDR3 reads CASSQYRGRETQYF. The CDR3 DNA sequence: TGTGCCAGCAGCCAGTACAGGGGGAGGGAGACCCAGTACTTC.

The chain links TRBV4-1 to TRBJ2-1, with 12 bases lining up with TRBD2. Germline values: CDR1 MGHRA, CDR2 YSYEKL. V shed 8 bases, J shed 7 bases, and the junction held 3 bases outside the gene matches. This CDR3 spans 13 amino acids. In DNA form, the CDR3 reads TGCGCCAGCCGGACTAGCGGGGCGAATGAGCAGTTCTTC. This translates into CASRTSGANEQFF.

The chain couples TRBV2 to TRBJ2-1; 12 bases match TRBD2. J lost 10 bases, V lost 6 bases, and 16 bases had no gene match. The germline V gene has CDR1 SNHLY and CDR2 FYNNEI. This CDR3 is built from 17 residues. CDR3 region: CASRENLAGGKTGEQFF. The CDR3 DNA reads TGTGCCAGCAGGGAAAACCTAGCGGGGGGGAAGACTGGCGAGCAGTTCTTC.

V usage is TRBV29-1 and J usage is TRBJ1-4; possible D gene TRBD1, 6 bases. Germline V gene sequence: CDR1 SQVTM, CDR2 ANQGSEA. With 6 bases removed from V and 3 bases from J, the gap between germline ends came to 11 bases. The CDR3 spans 13 residues. The CDR3 here is CSVGGASNEKLFF. CDR3 nucleotide sequence: TGCAGCGTCGGGGGGGCATCTAATGAAAAACTGTTTTTT.

The V call is TRBV7-3, the J call TRBJ2-3, with 7 bases aligning to TRBD1. Germline V gene sequence: CDR1 SGHTA, CDR2 FQGTGA. This CDR3 spans 15 amino acids. Trimming took 3 bases from V and 0 from J; bases not matched to a gene: 3. CDR3: CASSLGQLSTDTQYF. CDR3 in DNA: TGTGCCAGCAGCTTGGGACAGTTGAGCACAGATACGCAGTATTTT. The whole variable domain, remainder taken from reference TRBV7-3 and TRBJ2-3, is GAGVSQTPSNKVTEKGKYVELRCDPISGHTALYWYRQSLGQGPEFLIYFQGTGAADDSGLPNDRFFAVRPEGSVSTLKIQRTERGDSAVYLCASSLGQLSTDTQYFGPGTRLTVL.

The V and J genes are TRBV5-1 and TRBJ2-7; possibly TRBD2 for D (6 bases). Looked up from germline, CDR1 is SGHRS and CDR2 is YFSETQ. Trimming cost V 3 bases and J 5 bases, with 12 bases left between them. The CDR3 extends over 13 amino acids. CDR3 sequence reads: CASSSPRGNEQYF. In DNA form, the CDR3 reads TGCGCCAGCAGCTCACCACGGGGGAACGAGCAGTACTTC.

The gene calls are TRBV10-3 and TRBJ2-7, with D possibly matching TRBD2 (6 bases). The CDR3 covers 13 residues. Trimming cost V 3 bases and J 1 base, with 7 bases left between them. Germline V CDR1 and CDR2: ENHRY, SYGVKD. The CDR3 here is CAISDGGSYEQYF. CDR3 DNA: TGTGCCATCAGTGATGGGGGGTCCTACGAGCAGTACTTC.

This chain uses TRBV6-1 with TRBJ2-7, with D unresolved. Germline CDR1 is MNHNS and CDR2 is SASEGT. V gave up 5 bases and J gave up 3 bases, with 2 bases separating them. The CDR3 sequence is 10 residues long. The CDR3 region is CASSYYEQYF. In DNA form, the CDR3 reads TGTGCCAGCAGTTACTACGAGCAGTACTTC.

The chain combines TRBV7-9 with TRBJ2-2; 10 bases fit TRBD2. The V gene's germline CDR1 is SEHNR and CDR2 FQNEAQ (reference sequence). This CDR3 comprises 17 residues. J was trimmed by 6 bases and V by 0 bases; bases with no gene match: 7. The CDR3 loop reads CASSLASGTSVSGELFF. CDR3 DNA sequence: TGTGCCAGCAGCTTAGCAAGCGGGACTAGCGTCTCCGGGGAGCTGTTTTTT.

The V call is TRBV7-9, the J call TRBJ1-1; a weak D match, TRBD1 (6 bases). Germline V gene sequence: CDR1 SEHNR, CDR2 FQNEAQ (reference sequence). V dropped 3 bases and J dropped 7 bases, with 15 bases sitting between them. This CDR3 has 14 amino acids. Here the CDR3 DNA reads TGTGCCAGCAGCTTTATCCCCGGACAGTATGAAGCTTTCTTT. It specifies CASSFIPGQYEAFF.

This chain links TRBV4-3 with TRBJ2-3; 10 bases line up with TRBD2. Unmatched junction bases numbered 8, after V lost 0 bases and J lost 5 bases. CDR1 is LGHNA, CDR2 YSLEER, per germline. The CDR3 totals 17 residues. In nucleotides, the CDR3 is TGCGCCAGCAGCCAAGAGAGGACTAGCGGATGGAGAGATACGCAGTATTTT. Protein sequence: CASSQERTSGWRDTQYF.

The V call is TRBV7-8, the J call TRBJ2-5; 7 nucleotides line up with TRBD1. V was pared by 5 bases and J by 1 base, with 7 bases of the junction left unmatched. The CDR3 has 15 amino acids. Looked up from germline, CDR1 is SGHVS and CDR2 is FQNEAQ. CDR3 amino acids: CASSVDRVRQETQYF. CDR3 nucleotide sequence: TGTGCCAGCAGCGTCGACAGGGTTCGCCAAGAGACCCAGTACTTC.